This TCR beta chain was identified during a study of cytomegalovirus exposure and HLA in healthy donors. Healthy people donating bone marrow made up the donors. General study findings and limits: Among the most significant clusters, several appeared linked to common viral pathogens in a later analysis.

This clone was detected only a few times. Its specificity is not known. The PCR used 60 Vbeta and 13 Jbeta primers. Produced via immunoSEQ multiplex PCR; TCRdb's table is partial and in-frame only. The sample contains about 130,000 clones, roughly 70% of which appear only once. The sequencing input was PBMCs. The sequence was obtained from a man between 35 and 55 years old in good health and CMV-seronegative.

This CDR3 reads CASKASPGVRRNEQFF. The DNA of the CDR3 is TGTGCCAGCAAGGCCAGTCCTGGGGTACGGAGGAATGAGCAGTTCTTC. V and J are TRBV27 and TRBJ2-1, with a possible D match to TRBD2 (5 bases). Trimming stripped 7 bases from V and 7 bases from J, with 23 bases between. Germline values: CDR1 MNHEY, CDR2 SMNVEV (reference sequence). This CDR3 is built from 16 residues.